This entry is about one T cell receptor beta chain. The antigen is undetermined. PCR primers comprised 60 Vbeta and 13 Jbeta primers. TCRdb's table, derived via immunoSEQ multiplex PCR, lists solely in-frame clones and lacks some. The sample includes more than 100,000 clones. This sample is drawn from a study of cytomegalovirus exposure and HLA in healthy donors. Overall study results and limits: Within a later analysis, the majority of CMV-associated TCR beta chains appeared HLA-restricted. The likely origin of a cluster of highly shared sequence variants was a sequencing artifact. TCR beta V- and J-gene trimming was later associated with a missense DCLRE1C variant. It was assumed in the presence/absence analyses that sequencing depth was roughly uniform across donors.

The origin of this receptor is a man younger than 35 in good health and CMV-seronegative. Source material: PBMCs.

The CDR3 region has the DNA TGTGCCAGCAGCTCCGGGACAGGCCCTTATAATCAGCCCCAGCATTTT. This gives the protein CASSSGTGPYNQPQHF. The rearrangement links TRBV6-6 to TRBJ1-5, with 8 bases aligning to TRBD1. Germline V CDR1 and CDR2: MNHNY, SVGAGI (reference sequence). J lost 4 bases, V lost 6 bases, and 11 bases had no gene match. The CDR3 has 16 residues.